The 4 T cell receptor beta chains below come from one sample, sequenced in a study of CD8 T cells in ankylosing spondylitis (dated by TCRdb to 2016 to 2017). Here is what the overall study found, with its caveats: Blood from ankylosing spondylitis patients appeared to be characterized by a TCR beta motif made up of seven or eight highly homologous amino acid variants.

The library was prepared using 5' RACE. The instrument given in TCRdb is Illumina HiSeq 2500. TCRdb reanalyzed the raw reads on its own, using fastp at Q25 for trimming and MiXCR for clone calling, and kept in-frame beta chains. A single entry per CDR3 protein holds the most common genes and DNA from its merged rows. This sample comprises 750,000 to 850,000 distinct CDR3 sequences, approximately 12% of them detected only once. 0.51% of the sample goes to the ten largest clones. For these TCRs, the target antigens are not known. The specimen sequenced was blood, either unsorted or a sorted T cell fraction (not recorded which). These receptors all stem from a male donor with ankylosing spondylitis.

This clonotype was seen more than once but under ten times. J is TRBJ1-1 and V is TRBV7-2, with D maybe TRBD1 (6 bases). Germline CDR1 SGHTA, CDR2 FQGNSA. V dropped 5 bases and J dropped 2 bases, with 12 bases sitting between them. This CDR3 spans 14 amino acids. CDR3: CASSKQGPNTEAFF. In nucleotides, the CDR3 is TGTGCCAGCAGCAAACAGGGACCAAACACTGAAGCTTTCTTT. Full variable domain (outside the CDR3, taken from reference TRBV7-2 and TRBJ1-1): GAGVSQSPSNKVTEKGKDVELRCDPISGHTALYWYRQSLGQGLEFLIYFQGNSAPDKSGLPSDRFSAERTGGSVSTLTIQRTQQEDSAVYLCASSKQGPNTEAFFGQGTRLTVV.

This clonotype showed up many times. This chain joins TRBV6-1 and TRBJ1-5, with D possibly being TRBD1 (5 bases). CDR3 length: 14 residues. CDR1 and CDR2 from the germline V gene are MNHNS and SASEGT. V lost 3 bases to trimming and J lost 2 bases, with 8 bases between them. The DNA of the CDR3 is TGTGCCAGCAGTGAGGGACTTGGCAATCAGCCCCAGCATTTT. This codes for CASSEGLGNQPQHF.

The V call is TRBV10-3, the J call TRBJ2-7, with D maybe TRBD2 (6 bases). The CDR3 contains 12 residues. V lost 4 bases and J lost 3, with 7 bases in between. Looked up from germline, CDR1 is ENHRY and CDR2 is SYGVKD. CDR3 bases: TGTGCCATCAGTGTGGGGGGCTACGAGCAGTACTTC. It yields the protein CAISVGGYEQYF.

This clonotype was counted only a few times. This chain links TRBV5-1 with TRBJ2-1; 14 nucleotides match TRBD2. V was clipped by 4 bases and J by 9 bases; unmatched bases: 6. The CDR3 sequence is 15 residues long. Germline V gene data show CDR1 as SGHRS and CDR2 as YFSETQ. In DNA form, the CDR3 reads TGCGCCAGCAGCATCGGGACTAGCGGGAGACTTGAGCAGTTCTTC. It yields the protein CASSIGTSGRLEQFF.